This TCR beta chain emerged from a study of blood T cell repertoires in COVID-19. Measured with immunoSEQ multiplex PCR; TCRdb has only the in-frame clones, and not every one. The table has under 250,000 clones, around 81% seen once. The CDR3 length is 13 residues. The V and J ends lost 3 bases and 6 bases respectively, with 10 bases between them. Looked up from germline, CDR1 is SGDLS and CDR2 is YYNGEE. This clonotype originated in a woman in her twenties or thirties who had recovered from COVID-19. The sample comprised peripheral blood. This chain uses TRBV9 with TRBJ2-1, with D perhaps matching TRBD2 (5 bases). CDR3 sequence (DNA): TGTGCCAGCAGCGGGGGAACTAGCAATGAGCAGTTCTTC. Translation gives CASSGGTSNEQFF.